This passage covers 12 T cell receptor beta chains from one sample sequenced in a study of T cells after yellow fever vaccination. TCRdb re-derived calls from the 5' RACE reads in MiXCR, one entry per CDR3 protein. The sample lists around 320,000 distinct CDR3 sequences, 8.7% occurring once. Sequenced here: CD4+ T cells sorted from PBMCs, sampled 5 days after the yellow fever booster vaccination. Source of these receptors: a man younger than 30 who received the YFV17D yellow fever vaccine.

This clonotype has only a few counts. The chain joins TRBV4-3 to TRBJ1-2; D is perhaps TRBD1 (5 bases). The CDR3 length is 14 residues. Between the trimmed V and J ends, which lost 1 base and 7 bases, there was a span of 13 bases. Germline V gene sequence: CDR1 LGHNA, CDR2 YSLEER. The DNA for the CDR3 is TGCGCCAGCAGCCAAGGGTTCAGGGCCATTGGCTACACCTTC. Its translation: CASSQGFRAIGYTF.

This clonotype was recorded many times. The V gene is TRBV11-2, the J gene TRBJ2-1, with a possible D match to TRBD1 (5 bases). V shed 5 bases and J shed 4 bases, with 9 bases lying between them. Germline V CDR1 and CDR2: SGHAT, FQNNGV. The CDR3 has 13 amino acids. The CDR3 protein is CASSRDSYNEQFF. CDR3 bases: TGTGCCAGCAGCCGTGACAGTTACAATGAGCAGTTCTTC.

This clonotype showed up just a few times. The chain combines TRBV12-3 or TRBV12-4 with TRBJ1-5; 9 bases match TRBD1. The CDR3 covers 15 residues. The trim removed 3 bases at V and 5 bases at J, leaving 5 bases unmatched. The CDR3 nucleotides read TGTGCCAGCAGTTTGGGGACAGGGCCACATCAGCCCCAGCATTTT. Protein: CASSLGTGPHQPQHF.

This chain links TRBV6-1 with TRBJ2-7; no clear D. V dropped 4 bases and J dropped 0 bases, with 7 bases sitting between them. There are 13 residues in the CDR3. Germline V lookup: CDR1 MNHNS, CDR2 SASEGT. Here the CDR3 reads CASSGYNSYEQYV. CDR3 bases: TGTGCCAGCAGTGGCTACAACTCCTACGAGCAGTACGTC.

CDR3 in amino acids: CASSFRRDTQYF. The CDR3 DNA reads TGTGCCAGCAGTTTCCGCAGGGATACGCAGTATTTT. This rearrangement joins TRBV12-3 or TRBV12-4 to TRBJ2-3; D gene unclear. The CDR3 has 12 residues. The germline V and J ends were trimmed by 3 bases and 6 bases, with 7 bases remaining between them.

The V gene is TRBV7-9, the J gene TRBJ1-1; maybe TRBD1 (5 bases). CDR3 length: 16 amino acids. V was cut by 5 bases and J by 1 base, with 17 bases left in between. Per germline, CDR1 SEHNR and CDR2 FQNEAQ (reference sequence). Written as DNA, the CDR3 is TGTGCCAGCAGCCCCCCGGGGCGGATGCGGAACACTGAAGCTTTCTTT. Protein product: CASSPPGRMRNTEAFF.

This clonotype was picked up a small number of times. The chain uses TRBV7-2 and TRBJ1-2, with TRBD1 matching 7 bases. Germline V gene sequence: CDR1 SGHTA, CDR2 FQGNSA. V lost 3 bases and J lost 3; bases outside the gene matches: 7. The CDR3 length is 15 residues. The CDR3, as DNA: TGTGCCAGCAGCTTCAATTACAGGGGTGACTATGGCTACACCTTC. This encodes CASSFNYRGDYGYTF.

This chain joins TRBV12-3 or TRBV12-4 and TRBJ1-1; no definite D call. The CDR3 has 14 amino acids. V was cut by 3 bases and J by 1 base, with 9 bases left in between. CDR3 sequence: CASSFVPANTEAFF. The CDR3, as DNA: TGTGCCAGCAGTTTTGTTCCTGCGAACACTGAAGCTTTCTTT.

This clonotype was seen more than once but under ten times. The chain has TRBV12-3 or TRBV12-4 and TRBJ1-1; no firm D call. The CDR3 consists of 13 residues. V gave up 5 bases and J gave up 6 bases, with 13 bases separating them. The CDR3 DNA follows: TGTGCCAGCAGTCCGATGATTGGGGCTGAAGCTTTCTTT. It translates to CASSPMIGAEAFF.

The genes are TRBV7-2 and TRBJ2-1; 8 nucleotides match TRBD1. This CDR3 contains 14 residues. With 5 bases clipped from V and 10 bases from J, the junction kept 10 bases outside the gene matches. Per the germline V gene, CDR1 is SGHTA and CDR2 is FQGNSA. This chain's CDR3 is CASSRTGFSGEQFF. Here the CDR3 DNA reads TGTGCCAGCAGCCGGACAGGGTTTTCTGGCGAGCAGTTCTTC.

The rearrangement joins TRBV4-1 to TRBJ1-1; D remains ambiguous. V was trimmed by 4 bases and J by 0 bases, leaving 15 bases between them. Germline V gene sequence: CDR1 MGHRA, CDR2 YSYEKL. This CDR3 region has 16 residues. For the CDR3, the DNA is TGCGCCAGCAGCCCCTCCACCCAGAGAGTGAACACTGAAGCTTTCTTT. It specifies CASSPSTQRVNTEAFF.

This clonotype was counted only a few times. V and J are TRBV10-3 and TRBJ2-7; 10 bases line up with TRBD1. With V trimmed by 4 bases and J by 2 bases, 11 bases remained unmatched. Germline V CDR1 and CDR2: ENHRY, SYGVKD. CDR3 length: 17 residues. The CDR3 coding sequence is TGTGCCATCAGTGGGGGACAGGGGACGAAAAGAACCTACGAGCAGTACGTC. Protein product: CAISGGQGTKRTYEQYV.